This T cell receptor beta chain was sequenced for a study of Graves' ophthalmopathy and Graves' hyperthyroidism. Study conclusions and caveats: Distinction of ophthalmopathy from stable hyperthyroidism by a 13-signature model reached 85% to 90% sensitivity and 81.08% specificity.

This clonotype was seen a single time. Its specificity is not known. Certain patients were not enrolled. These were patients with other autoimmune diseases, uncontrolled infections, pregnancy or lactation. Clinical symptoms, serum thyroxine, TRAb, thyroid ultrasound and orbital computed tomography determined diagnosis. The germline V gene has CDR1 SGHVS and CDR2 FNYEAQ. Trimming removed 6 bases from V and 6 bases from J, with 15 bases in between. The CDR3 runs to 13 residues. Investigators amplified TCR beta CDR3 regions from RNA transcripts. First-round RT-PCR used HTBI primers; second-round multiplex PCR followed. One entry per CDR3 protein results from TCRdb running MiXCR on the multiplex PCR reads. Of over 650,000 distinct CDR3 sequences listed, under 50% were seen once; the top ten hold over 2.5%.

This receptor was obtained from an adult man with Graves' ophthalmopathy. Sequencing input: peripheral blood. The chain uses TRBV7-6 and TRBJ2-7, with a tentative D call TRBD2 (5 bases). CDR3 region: CASRDLEGSEQYF. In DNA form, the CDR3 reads TGTGCCAGCAGAGATCTCGAGGGCTCCGAGCAGTACTTC.